The clone carrying this T cell receptor beta chain is a singleton in its sample. Antigen specificity is unknown. This specimen belongs to a study of shared clonotypes between healthy human individuals. Study-level background: Donors were a couple of women and a few men aged 18 to 49. Each donor's CD8 memory used one plate, CD8 naive two, each CD4 subset three.

In replicate PCRs of sorted subsets, about 220 ng DNA, about 30,000 T cell genomes, was used. The table came from immunoSEQ multiplex PCR; TCRdb's copy has only in-frame clones and leaves some out. The sample carries about 2,200,000 clones, more than 85% recorded once. Findings and caveats of the study: Blood was the only sampled material, and tissue repertoires likely differ.

Terminally differentiated effector memory CD45RA+ cells were left out of the naive CD8 fraction, which was CD45RO-negative and positively selected for CCR7. The CDR3 covers 15 residues. The germline V gene has CDR1 SGHRS and CDR2 YFSETQ. V lost 5 bases and J lost 6, with 17 bases in between. Sequences were obtained from naive CD8+ T cells from PBMCs. The clonotype was recovered from a man between 18 and 35 years old in good health. Some clones in this sample may be carry-over from other donors' samples. The chain recombines TRBV5-1 with TRBJ2-2, with D perhaps matching TRBD2 (6 bases). CDR3 sequence reads: CASRSATSQPGELFF. In DNA form, the CDR3 reads TGCGCCAGCAGATCAGCGACTAGTCAGCCCGGGGAGCTGTTTTTT.